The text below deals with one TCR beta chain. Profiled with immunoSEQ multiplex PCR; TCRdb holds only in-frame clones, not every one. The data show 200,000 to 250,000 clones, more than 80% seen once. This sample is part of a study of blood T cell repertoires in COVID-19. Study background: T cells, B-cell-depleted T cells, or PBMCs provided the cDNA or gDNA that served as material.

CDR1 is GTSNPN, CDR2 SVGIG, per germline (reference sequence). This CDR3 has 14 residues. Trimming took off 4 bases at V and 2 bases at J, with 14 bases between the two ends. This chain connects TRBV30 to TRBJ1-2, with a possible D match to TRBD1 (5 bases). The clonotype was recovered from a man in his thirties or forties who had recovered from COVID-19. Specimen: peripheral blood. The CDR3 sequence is CAWIRPGENYGYTF. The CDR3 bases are TGTGCCTGGATCCGCCCGGGGGAAAACTATGGCTACACCTTC.